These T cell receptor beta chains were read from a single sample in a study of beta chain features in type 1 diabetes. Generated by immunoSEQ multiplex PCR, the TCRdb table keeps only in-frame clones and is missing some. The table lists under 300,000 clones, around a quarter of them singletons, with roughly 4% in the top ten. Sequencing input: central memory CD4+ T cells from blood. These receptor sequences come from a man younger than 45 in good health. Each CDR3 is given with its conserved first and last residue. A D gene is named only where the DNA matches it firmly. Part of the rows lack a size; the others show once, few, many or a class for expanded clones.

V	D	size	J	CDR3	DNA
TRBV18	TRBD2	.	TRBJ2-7	CASSRAGRDEQYF	TGTGCCAGCTCACGGGCAGGGAGGGACGAGCAGTACTTC
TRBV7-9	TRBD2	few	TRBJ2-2	CASSLGLANTGELFF	TGTGCCAGCAGCTTGGGACTAGCGAACACCGGGGAGCTGTTTTTT
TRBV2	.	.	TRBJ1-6	CASSETGAQNSPLHF	TGTGCCAGCAGTGAAACGGGGGCGCAGAATTCACCCCTCCACTTT
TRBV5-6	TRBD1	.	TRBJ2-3	CASSLRGPRRTDTQYF	TGTGCCAGCAGCTTGAGGGGGCCTAGGCGCACAGATACGCAGTATTTT
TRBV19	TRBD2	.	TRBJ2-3	CASSIPGTSEGTDTQYF	TGTGCCAGTAGTATACCTGGGACTAGCGAGGGCACAGATACGCAGTATTTT
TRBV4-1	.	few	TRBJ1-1	CASSDPVRLNTEAFF	TGCGCCAGCAGCGATCCGGTACGACTGAACACTGAAGCTTTCTTT
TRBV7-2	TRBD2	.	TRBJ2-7	CASSSTSGTIGEQYF	TGCGCCAGCAGCTCGACTAGCGGGACCATCGGCGAGCAGTACTTC
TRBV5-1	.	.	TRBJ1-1	CASSLVSVTPEAFF	TGCGCCAGCAGCTTGGTATCCGTGACGCCTGAAGCTTTCTTT
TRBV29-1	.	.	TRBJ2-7	CSATTSTEQYF	TGCAGCGCCACGACCTCGACCGAGCAGTACTTC
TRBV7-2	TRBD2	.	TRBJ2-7	CASSLGVGREEKKQYF	TGTGCCAGCAGCTTAGGAGTAGGGCGGGAGGAAAAAAAGCAGTACTTC
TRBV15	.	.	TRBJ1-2	CATSRSGGEYGYTF	TGTGCCACCAGCAGATCGGGCGGCGAGTATGGCTACACCTTC
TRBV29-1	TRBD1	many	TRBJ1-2	CSGWDSLSYGYTF	TGCAGCGGCTGGGACAGCCTCTCCTATGGCTACACCTTC
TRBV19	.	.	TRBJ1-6	CASSITSGPLHF	TGTGCCAGTAGTATTACCTCTGGGCCCCTCCACTTT
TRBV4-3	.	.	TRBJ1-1	CASSQERELTEAFF	TGCGCCAGCAGCCAAGAGAGGGAATTGACTGAAGCTTTCTTT
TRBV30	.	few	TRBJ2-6	CAWAQGSGANVLTF	TGTGCCTGGGCCCAGGGATCTGGGGCCAACGTCCTGACTTTC
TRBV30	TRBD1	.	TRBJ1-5	CAWRGQGLGQPQHF	TGTGCCTGGAGGGGACAGGGTCTAGGTCAGCCCCAGCATTTT
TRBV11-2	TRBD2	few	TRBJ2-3	CASSSLAGGGTDTQYF	TGTGCCAGCAGCTCCCTAGCGGGAGGTGGCACAGATACGCAGTATTTT
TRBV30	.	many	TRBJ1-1	CAWSGNSGTEAFF	TGTGCCTGGAGTGGGAACAGCGGGACTGAAGCTTTCTTT
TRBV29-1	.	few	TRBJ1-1	CSVLPGHTNTEAFF	TGCAGCGTTCTACCGGGACATACGAACACTGAAGCTTTCTTT
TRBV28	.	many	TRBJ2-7	CASAASSYEQYF	TGTGCCAGCGCGGCGAGCTCCTACGAGCAGTACTTC
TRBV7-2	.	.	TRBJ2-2	CASVSANTGELFF	TGTGCCAGCGTGAGCGCGAACACCGGGGAGCTGTTTTTT
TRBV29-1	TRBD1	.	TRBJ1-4	CSASRGQTNEKLFF	TGCAGCGCGTCAAGGGGGCAAACTAATGAAAAACTGTTTTTT
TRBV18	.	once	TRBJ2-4	CASSRWGAKNIQYF	TGTGCCAGCTCACGGTGGGGAGCCAAAAACATTCAGTACTTC
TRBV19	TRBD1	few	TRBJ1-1	CASSGTGMNTEAFF	TGTGCCAGTAGTGGGACAGGGATGAACACTGAAGCTTTCTTT
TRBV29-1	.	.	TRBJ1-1	CSVAANTEAFF	TGCAGCGTTGCCGCGAACACTGAAGCTTTCTTT
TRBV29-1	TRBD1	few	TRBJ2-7	CSVAPTGHEQYF	TGCAGCGTTGCCCCGACAGGGCACGAGCAGTACTTC
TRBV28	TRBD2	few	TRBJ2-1	CASTGLATVSYNEQFF	TGTGCCAGCACGGGACTAGCGACTGTCTCCTACAATGAGCAGTTCTTC
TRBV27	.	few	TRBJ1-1	CASSASWAPGNTEAFF	TGTGCCAGCAGTGCCTCCTGGGCCCCTGGCAACACTGAAGCTTTCTTT
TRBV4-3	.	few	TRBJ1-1	CASSQEWITGTEAFF	TGCGCCAGCAGCCAAGAATGGATTACGGGGACTGAAGCTTTCTTT
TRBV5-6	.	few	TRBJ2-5	CASSLGDETQYF	TGTGCCAGCAGCTTAGGTGACGAGACCCAGTACTTC
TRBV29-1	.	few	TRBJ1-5	CSVLEGSGNQPQHF	TGCAGCGTTCTTGAGGGTAGTGGCAATCAGCCCCAGCATTTT
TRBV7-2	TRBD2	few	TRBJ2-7	CASSPGPGLAGYEQYF	TGTGCCAGCAGCCCCGGCCCGGGACTAGCGGGGTACGAGCAGTACTTC
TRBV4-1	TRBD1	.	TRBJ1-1	CASSFHLDRGRVNTEAFF	TGCGCCAGCAGCTTCCACCTTGACAGGGGGAGGGTGAACACTGAAGCTTTCTTT
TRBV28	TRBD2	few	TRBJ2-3	CASGTFGTSQYF	TGTGCCAGCGGAACCTTCGGGACTAGCCAGTATTTT
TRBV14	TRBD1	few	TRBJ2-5	CATSQGQQETQYF	TGTGCCACCTCACAGGGACAGCAAGAGACCCAGTACTTC
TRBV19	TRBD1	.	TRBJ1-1	CASITTGFGRNTEAFF	TGTGCCAGTATTACGACAGGGTTCGGACGGAACACTGAAGCTTTCTTT
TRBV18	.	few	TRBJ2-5	CASSPGVEETQYF	TGTGCCAGCTCACCAGGCGTTGAAGAGACCCAGTACTTC
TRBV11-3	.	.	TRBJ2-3	CASSLTSSTDTQYF	TGTGCCAGCAGCCTTACTAGTTCCACAGATACGCAGTATTTT
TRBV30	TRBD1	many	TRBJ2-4	CAWSKGGVKNIQYF	TGTGCCTGGAGCAAAGGGGGCGTCAAAAACATTCAGTACTTC
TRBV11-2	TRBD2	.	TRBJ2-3	CASSLGGREADTQYF	TGTGCCAGCAGCTTAGGTGGGCGGGAGGCAGATACGCAGTATTTT
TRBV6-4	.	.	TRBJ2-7	CASRVRGWTYEQYF	TGTGCCAGCAGAGTTAGGGGTTGGACCTACGAGCAGTACTTC
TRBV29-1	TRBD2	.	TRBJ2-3	CSVAGTSGRKTSTDTQYF	TGCAGCGTTGCGGGGACTAGCGGGAGAAAAACTAGCACAGATACGCAGTATTTT
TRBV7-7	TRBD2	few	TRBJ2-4	CASSSGLAVKNIQYF	TGTGCCAGCAGCTCGGGGCTAGCGGTCAAAAACATTCAGTACTTC
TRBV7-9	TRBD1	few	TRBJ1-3	CASSPTGAGNTIYF	TGTGCCAGCAGCCCGACAGGGGCTGGAAACACCATATATTTT
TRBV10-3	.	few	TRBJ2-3	CAISREPSTDTQYF	TGTGCCATCTCGAGGGAGCCTAGCACAGATACGCAGTATTTT
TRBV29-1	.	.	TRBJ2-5	CSVPEGSYQETQYF	TGCAGCGTGCCAGAGGGCAGCTACCAAGAGACCCAGTACTTC
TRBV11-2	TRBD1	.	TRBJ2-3	CASRRGQVARDTQYF	TGTGCCAGCAGACGAGGACAGGTCGCCAGGGATACGCAGTATTTT
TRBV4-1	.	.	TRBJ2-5	CASSHLGEETQYF	TGCGCCAGCAGCCATCTGGGGGAGGAGACCCAGTACTTC
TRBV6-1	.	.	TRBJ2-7	CASSESREQYF	TGTGCCAGCAGTGAAAGTCGCGAGCAGTACTTC
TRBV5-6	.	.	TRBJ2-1	CAAGFGGKRSYNEQFF	TGTGCCGCCGGCTTCGGGGGAAAGAGGTCCTACAATGAGCAGTTCTTC
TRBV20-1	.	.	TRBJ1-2	CSAGSNYGYTF	TGCAGTGCCGGATCTAACTATGGCTACACCTTC
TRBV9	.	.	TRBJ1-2	CASSGTNYGYTF	TGTGCCAGCAGCGGGACAAACTATGGCTACACCTTC
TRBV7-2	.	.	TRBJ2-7	CASSNTRGLSYEQYF	TGTGCCAGCAGTAACACCCGGGGCCTCTCCTACGAGCAGTACTTC